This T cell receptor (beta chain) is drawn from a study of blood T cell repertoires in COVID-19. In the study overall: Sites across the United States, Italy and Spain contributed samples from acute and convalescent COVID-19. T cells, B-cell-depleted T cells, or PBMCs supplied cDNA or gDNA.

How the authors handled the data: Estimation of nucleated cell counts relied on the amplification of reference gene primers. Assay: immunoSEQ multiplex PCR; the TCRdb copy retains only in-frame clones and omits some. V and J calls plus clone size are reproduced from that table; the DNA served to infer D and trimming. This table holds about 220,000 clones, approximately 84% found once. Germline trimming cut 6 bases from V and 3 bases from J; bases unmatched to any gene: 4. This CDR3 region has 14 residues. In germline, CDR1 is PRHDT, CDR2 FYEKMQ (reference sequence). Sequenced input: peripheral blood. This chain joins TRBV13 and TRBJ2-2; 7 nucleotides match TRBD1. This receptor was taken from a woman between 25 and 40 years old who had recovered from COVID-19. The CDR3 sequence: CASSLGQYTGELFF. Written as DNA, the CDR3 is TGTGCCAGCAGTTTGGGACAGTACACCGGGGAGCTGTTTTTT.